This T cell receptor beta chain is from a study of blood T cells in healthy people across ages. This clonotype has a handful of counts. The V and J ends lost 3 bases and 6 bases respectively, with 9 bases between them. CDR3 length equals 13 residues. Per the germline V gene, CDR1 is DFQATT and CDR2 is SNEGSKA (reference sequence). It was with a sample-barcoded 5' primer and a J-beta primer mix that a second PCR of about 6 to 12 cycles was run. TCRdb called the 5' RACE reads again in MiXCR, with one record for every CDR3 protein. The sample has approximately 900,000 distinct CDR3 sequences, around 29% seen once. This sample was also put to use in a study of T cells of mothers and their children.

The sequencing input was blood. The chain has TRBV20-1 and TRBJ1-6, with D possibly matching TRBD1 (5 bases). The clonotype was recovered from a woman in her 40s in good health. Here the CDR3 DNA reads TGCAGTGCTAGGACAGCGAGTAATTCACCCCTCCACTTT. It encodes CSARTASNSPLHF.